The present T cell receptor beta chain was sequenced within a study of cytomegalovirus exposure and HLA in healthy donors. Across the study: Tens of millions of unique TCRs from HLA-typed donors were held in an early release of data. Study-level findings and limits: A missense DCLRE1C variant was associated with V- and J-gene trimming of TCR beta chains in a later analysis, and an independent cohort replicated the association. Further analysis was carried out later, and it showed several of the most significant clusters appearing linked to common viral pathogens.

Samples came from healthy bone marrow donors. Trimming at V came to 4 bases and at J to 7 bases, leaving 11 bases not matched to a gene. Germline CDR1 SGHTA, CDR2 FQGNSA. CDR3 length: 16 residues. The study ran its PCR with 60 Vbeta and 13 Jbeta primers. TCRdb's copy holds only in-frame clones and misses some; the assay was immunoSEQ multiplex PCR. The sample includes 75,000 to 80,000 clones, around three quarters of them seen just once. Remarks on this clone: Its target is not known.

V usage is TRBV7-2 and J usage is TRBJ2-7; 12 bases fit TRBD1. The source of this sequence is a male donor in good health and CMV-seropositive. The sequenced sample was PBMCs. The CDR3 sequence is CASSSSGQGALGEQYF. The CDR3 region has the DNA TGTGCCAGCAGCTCGTCGGGACAGGGGGCATTAGGGGAGCAGTACTTC.